What follows is one T cell receptor beta chain and its context. This entry comes from a study of blood T cell repertoires in COVID-19. Study in general: The analysed material was cDNA or gDNA that came from T cells, B-cell-depleted T cells, or PBMCs.

This CDR3 has 15 amino acids. The V and J ends lost 2 bases and 2 bases respectively, with 10 bases between them. The germline CDR1 and CDR2 sequences are KGHSH and LQKENI. The method was immunoSEQ multiplex PCR; TCRdb's version includes in-frame clones alone and lacks a portion of them. The data show about 200,000 clones, with about 88% seen just once and 3.5% to 4.5% held by the top ten. The material sequenced was peripheral blood. J is TRBJ1-5 and V is TRBV18; TRBD1 is a possible D gene (6 bases). The receptor's source is a human donor in a cohort sampled during active COVID-19. The CDR3 loop is CASSPGSGGNQPQHF. CDR3 nucleotides: TGTGCCAGCTCACCAGGTTCAGGGGGCAATCAGCCCCAGCATTTT.